This T cell receptor (beta chain) emerged from a study of blood T cell repertoires in COVID-19. Data came from immunoSEQ multiplex PCR; TCRdb stores just in-frame clones and leaves some out. The sample carries about 110,000 clones, about 88% recorded once. Trimming cost V 5 bases and J 2 bases; bases outside gene matches: 7. The CDR3 covers 14 residues. Germline V gene data show CDR1 as SGHRS and CDR2 as YFSETQ. The receptor comes from a human donor in a cohort sampled during active COVID-19. The material sequenced was peripheral blood. V and J are TRBV5-1 and TRBJ2-7, with TRBD1 matching over 7 bases. CDR3 nucleotides: TGCGCCAGCAGTTACGACAGGGACACCTACGAGCAGTACTTC. It encodes CASSYDRDTYEQYF.